Here is one TCR beta chain with its context. Antigen specificity is unknown. Following extraction, RNA underwent reverse transcription to cDNA, which served as the sequencing template. Only in-frame clones appear in the TCRdb table, and some are missing; sequencing was by immunoSEQ multiplex PCR. The table records around 210,000 clones, over 60% of them present only once. The sample belongs to a study of CD8+ T cells in alopecia areata. Background on the study: Scoring of treated patients' severity used the percentage of affected scalp area.

The sample's treatment: oral pan-JAK inhibitor, 5-10 mg twice daily. Individuals with alopecia areata gave both lesional scalp punch biopsies and peripheral blood for collection. General study findings and limits: Resident alphabeta T-cell populations of normal skin are likewise subject to sequencing in scalp samples.

Germline V lookup: CDR1 LNHDA, CDR2 SQIVND (reference sequence). The CDR3 loop spans 18 amino acids. V gave up 4 bases and J gave up 2 bases; unmatched junction bases: 11. Material: CD4+ T cells sorted from blood, obtained at week 4, from a patient treated with tofacitinib. The TCR originated in a human donor with alopecia areata. The rearrangement joins TRBV19 to TRBJ2-1; 10 bases match TRBD2. The CDR3 sequence is CASSRGLTSGAAYNEQFF. The CDR3 DNA is TGTGCCAGTAGTAGAGGACTAACTAGCGGGGCGGCCTACAATGAGCAGTTCTTC.